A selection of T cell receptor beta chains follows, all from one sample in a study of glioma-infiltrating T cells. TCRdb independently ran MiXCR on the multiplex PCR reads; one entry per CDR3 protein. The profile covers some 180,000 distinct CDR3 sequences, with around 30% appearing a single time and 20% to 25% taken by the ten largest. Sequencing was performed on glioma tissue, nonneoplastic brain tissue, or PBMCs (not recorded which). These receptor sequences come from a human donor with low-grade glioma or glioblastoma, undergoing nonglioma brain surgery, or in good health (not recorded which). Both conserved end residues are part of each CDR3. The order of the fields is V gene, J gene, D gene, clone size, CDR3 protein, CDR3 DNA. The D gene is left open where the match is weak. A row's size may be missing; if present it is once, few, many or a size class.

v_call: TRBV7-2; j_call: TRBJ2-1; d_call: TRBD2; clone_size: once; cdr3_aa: CASSTSASSSYEQFF; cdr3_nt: TGTGCCAGCAGCACTAGCGCCTCGAGCTCCTATGAGCAGTTCTTC
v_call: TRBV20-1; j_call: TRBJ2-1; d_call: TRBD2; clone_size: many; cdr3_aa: CSASGLAGVDEQFF; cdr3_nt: TGCAGTGCTAGTGGTCTAGCGGGAGTAGATGAGCAGTTCTTC
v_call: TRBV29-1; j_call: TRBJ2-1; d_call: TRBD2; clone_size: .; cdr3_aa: CSVEVAGVENEQFF; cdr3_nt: TGCAGCGTTGAGGTAGCGGGAGTCGAAAATGAGCAGTTCTTC
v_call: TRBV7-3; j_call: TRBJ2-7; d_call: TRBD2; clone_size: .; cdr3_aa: CASSLTSGAYNEQYF; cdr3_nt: TGTGCCAGCAGCTTAACTAGCGGGGCTTACAACGAGCAGTACTTC
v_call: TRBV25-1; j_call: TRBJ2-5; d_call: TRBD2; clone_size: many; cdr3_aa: CASSQREAQETQYF; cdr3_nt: TGTGCCAGCAGTCAGCGGGAGGCCCAAGAGACCCAGTACTTC
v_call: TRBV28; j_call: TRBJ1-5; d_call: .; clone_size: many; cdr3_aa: CASSLGRYNQPQHF; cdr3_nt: TGTGCCAGCAGTTTAGGACGGTACAATCAGCCCCAGCATTTT
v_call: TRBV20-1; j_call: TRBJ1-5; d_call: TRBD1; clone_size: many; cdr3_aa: CSARRQGIRNQPQHF; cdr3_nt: TGCAGTGCTAGGAGACAGGGTATACGCAATCAGCCCCAGCATTTT
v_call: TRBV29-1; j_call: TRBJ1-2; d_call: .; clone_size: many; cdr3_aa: CSVALEGNNYGYTF; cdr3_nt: TGCAGCGTGGCCCTTGAGGGAAATAACTATGGCTACACCTTC
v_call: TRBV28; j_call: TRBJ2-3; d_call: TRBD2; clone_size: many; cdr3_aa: CASRGAGGKVDTQYF; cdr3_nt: TGTGCCAGCAGGGGAGCGGGAGGGAAGGTAGATACGCAGTATTTT
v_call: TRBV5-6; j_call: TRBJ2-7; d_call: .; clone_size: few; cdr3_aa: CASSLRGSYEQYF; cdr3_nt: TGTGCCAGCAGCCTCAGGGGCTCCTACGAGCAGTACTTC
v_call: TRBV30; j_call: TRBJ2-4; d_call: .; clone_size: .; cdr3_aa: CAWSIRGNYNEQYF; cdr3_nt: TGTGCCTGGAGTATCCGCGGTAACTACAATGAGCAGTACTTC
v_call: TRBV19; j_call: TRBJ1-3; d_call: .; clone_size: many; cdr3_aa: CASSIVSSGNTIYF; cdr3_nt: TGTGCCAGTAGTATTGTAAGCTCTGGAAACACCATATATTTT
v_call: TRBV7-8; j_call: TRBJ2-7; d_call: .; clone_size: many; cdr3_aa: CASSLDLGYEQYF; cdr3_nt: TGTGCCAGCAGCTTAGATCTGGGGTACGAGCAGTACTTC
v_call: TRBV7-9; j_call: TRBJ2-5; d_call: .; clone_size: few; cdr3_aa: CASSFVDEGTQYF; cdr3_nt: TGTGCCAGCAGCTTCGTGGACGAAGGGACCCAGTACTTC
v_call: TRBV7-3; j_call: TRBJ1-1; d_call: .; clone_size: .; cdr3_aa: CAGSCGTNTEAFF; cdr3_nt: TGTGCCGGCAGCTGTGGGACTAACACTGAAGCTTTCTTT
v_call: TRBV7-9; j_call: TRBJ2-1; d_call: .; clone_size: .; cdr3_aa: CASSLGEVAINEQFF; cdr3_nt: TGTGCCAGCAGCTTAGGAGAGGTAGCAATAAATGAGCAGTTCTTC
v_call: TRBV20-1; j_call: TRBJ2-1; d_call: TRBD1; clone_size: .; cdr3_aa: CSARRQGGTHNEQFF; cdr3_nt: TGCAGTGCTAGGCGACAGGGGGGGACTCACAATGAGCAGTTCTTC
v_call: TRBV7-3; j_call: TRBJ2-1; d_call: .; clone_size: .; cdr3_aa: CASSPASHGEQFF; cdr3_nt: TGTGCCTCCTCCCCGGCCTCGCATGGTGAGCAGTTCTTC
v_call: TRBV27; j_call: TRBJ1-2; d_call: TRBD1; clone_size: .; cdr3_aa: CASLSAGTANYGYTF; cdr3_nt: TGTGCCAGTTTATCGGCCGGGACAGCCAACTATGGCTACACCTTC
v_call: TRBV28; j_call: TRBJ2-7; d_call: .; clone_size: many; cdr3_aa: CASSLGTAGHEQYF; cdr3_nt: TGTGCCAGCAGTTTAGGCACAGCGGGTCACGAGCAGTACTTC
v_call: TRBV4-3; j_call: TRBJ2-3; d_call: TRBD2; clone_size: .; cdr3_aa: CASNPSGSPRDTQYF; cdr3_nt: TGCGCCAGCAACCCTAGCGGGTCACCTCGAGATACGCAGTATTTT
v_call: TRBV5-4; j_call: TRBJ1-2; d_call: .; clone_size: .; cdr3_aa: CASSSPGWGSYTF; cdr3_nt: TGTGCCAGCAGCTCCCCCGGGTGGGGGAGCTACACCTTC
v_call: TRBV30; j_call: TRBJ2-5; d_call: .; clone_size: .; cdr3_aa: CAWSPLVGVQETQYF; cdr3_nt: TGTGCCTGGAGCCCGCTTGTGGGGGTCCAAGAGACCCAGTACTTC
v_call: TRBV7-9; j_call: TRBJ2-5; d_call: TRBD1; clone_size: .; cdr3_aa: CASSWGTGGVETQYF; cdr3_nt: TGTGCCAGCAGCTGGGGGACAGGGGGCGTAGAGACCCAATACTTC
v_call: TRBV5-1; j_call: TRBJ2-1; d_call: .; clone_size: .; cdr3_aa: CASSLAGGSYNEQLF; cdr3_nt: TGCGCCAGCAGCTTGGCTGGGGGCTCCTACAATGAGCAGTTATTC
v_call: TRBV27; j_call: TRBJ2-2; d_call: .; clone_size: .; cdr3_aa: CASSERGELFF; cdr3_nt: TGTGCCAGCTCAGAACGGGGGGAGCTGTTTTTT
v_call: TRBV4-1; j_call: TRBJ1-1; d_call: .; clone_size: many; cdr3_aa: CASSQDQLNTEAFF; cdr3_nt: TGCGCCAGCAGCCAAGATCAGCTGAACACTGAAGCTTTCTTT
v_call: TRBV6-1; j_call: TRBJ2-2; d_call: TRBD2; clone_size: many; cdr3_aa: CASSSVASGRSGELFF; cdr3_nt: TGTGCCAGCAGTTCGGTAGCTAGCGGGAGATCTGGGGAGCTGTTTTTT
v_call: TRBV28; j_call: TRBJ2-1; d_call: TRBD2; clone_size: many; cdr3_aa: CASSSSGSNYNEQFF; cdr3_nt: TGTGCCAGCAGTTCTAGCGGGAGTAATTACAATGAGCAGTTCTTC
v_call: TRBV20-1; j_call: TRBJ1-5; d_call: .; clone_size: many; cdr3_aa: CSARQGTDMLNQPQHF; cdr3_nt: TGCAGTGCTAGGCAGGGTACGGATATGCTAAATCAGCCCCAGCATTTT
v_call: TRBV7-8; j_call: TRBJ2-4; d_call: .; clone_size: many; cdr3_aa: CASSLVGRDNIQYF; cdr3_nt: TGTGCCAGCAGCTTAGTAGGCAGGGACAACATTCAGTACTTC
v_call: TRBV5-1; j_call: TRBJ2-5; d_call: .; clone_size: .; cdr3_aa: CASSFQAQETQYF; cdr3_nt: TGCGCCAGCAGCTTCCAGGCTCAAGAGACCCAGTACTTC
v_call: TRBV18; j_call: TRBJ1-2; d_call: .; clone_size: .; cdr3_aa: CASSPDISQDGYTF; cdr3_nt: TGTGCCAGCTCACCAGATATCTCCCAGGATGGCTACACCTTC
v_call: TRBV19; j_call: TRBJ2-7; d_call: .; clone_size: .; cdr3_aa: CASSIGERGVSSKQYF; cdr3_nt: TGTGCCAGTAGTATAGGGGAGCGAGGTGTGTCATCGAAGCAGTACTTC
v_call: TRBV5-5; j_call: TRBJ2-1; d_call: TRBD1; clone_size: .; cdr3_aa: CASSRLTGGNEQFF; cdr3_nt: TGTGCCAGCAGCAGATTAACAGGGGGCAATGAGCAGTTCTTC
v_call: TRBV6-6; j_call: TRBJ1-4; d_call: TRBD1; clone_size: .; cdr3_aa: CASTTGTGGAEKLFF; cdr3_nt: TGTGCCAGCACGACCGGGACAGGGGGCGCGGAAAAACTGTTTTTT
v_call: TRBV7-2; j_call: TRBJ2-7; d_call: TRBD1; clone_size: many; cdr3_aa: CASSLTGGEQYF; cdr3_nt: TGTGCCAGCAGCCTGACAGGGGGCGAGCAGTACTTC
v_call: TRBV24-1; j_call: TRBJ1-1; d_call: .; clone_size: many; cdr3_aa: CATSDRWGTEAFF; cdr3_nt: TGTGCCACCAGTGACAGATGGGGGACTGAAGCTTTCTTT
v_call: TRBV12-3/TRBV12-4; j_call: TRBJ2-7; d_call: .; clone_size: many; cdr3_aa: CASSIQQGRVEQYF; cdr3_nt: TGTGCCAGCAGTATTCAACAGGGACGAGTCGAGCAGTACTTC
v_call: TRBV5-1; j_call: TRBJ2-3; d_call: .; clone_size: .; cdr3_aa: CASSVRDTRTDTQYF; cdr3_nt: TGCGCCAGCAGCGTCCGGGACACACGCACAGATACGCAGTATTTT
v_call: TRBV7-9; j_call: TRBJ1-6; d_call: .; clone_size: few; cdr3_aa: CASSWSTYNSPLHF; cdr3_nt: TGTGCCAGCAGCTGGAGTACCTATAATTCACCCCTCCACTTT
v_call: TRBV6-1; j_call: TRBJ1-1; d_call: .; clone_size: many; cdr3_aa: CASIPKGGGYEAFF; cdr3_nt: TGTGCCAGCATCCCCAAGGGGGGGGGGTATGAAGCTTTCTTT
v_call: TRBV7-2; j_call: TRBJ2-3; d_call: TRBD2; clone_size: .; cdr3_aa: CAISHIGTSSTDTQYF; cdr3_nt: TGTGCCATCAGCCACATAGGGACTAGCAGCACAGATACGCAGTATTTT
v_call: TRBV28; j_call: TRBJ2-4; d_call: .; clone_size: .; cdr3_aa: CASSTSGTAGENIQYF; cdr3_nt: TGTGCCAGCAGTACCTCCGGGACGGCCGGCGAAAACATTCAGTACTTC
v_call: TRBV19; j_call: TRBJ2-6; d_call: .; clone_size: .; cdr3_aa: CASIISGANVLTF; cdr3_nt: TGTGCCAGTATTATATCAGGGGCCAACGTCCTGACTTTC
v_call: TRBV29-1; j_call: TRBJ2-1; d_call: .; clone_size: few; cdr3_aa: CSVGLNNEQFF; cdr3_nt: TGCAGCGTTGGACTTAACAATGAGCAGTTCTTC
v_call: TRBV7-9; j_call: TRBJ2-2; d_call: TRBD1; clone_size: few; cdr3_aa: CASSPGQGDTGELFF; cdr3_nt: TGTGCCAGCAGCCCGGGACAGGGAGACACCGGGGAGCTGTTTTTT
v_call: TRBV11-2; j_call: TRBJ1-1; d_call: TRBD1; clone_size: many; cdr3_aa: CASSLTGGRTEAFF; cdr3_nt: TGTGCCAGCAGCCTCACAGGGGGCAGGACTGAAGCTTTCTTT
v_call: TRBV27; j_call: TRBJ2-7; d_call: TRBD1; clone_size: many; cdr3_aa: CASNSTGEGYEQYF; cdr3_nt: TGTGCCAGCAACTCCACAGGGGAAGGATACGAGCAGTACTTC
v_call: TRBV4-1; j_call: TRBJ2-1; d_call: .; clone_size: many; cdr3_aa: CASSQVEGAEQFF; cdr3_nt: TGCGCCAGCAGCCAAGTCGAAGGGGCTGAGCAGTTCTTC
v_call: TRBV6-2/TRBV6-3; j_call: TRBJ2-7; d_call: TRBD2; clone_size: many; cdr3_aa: CASSPVPLAGDSYEQYF; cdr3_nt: TGTGCCAGCAGTCCAGTTCCACTAGCGGGGGACTCCTACGAGCAGTACTTC
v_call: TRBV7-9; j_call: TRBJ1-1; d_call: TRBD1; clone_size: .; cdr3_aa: CASSLATGRDTEAFF; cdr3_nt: TGTGCCAGCAGCTTAGCGACAGGGAGGGACACTGAAGCTTTCTTT
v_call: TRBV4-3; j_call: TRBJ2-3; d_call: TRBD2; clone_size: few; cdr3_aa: CASSLSTSGDTDTQYF; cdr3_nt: TGCGCCAGCAGCCTAAGCACCAGCGGGGACACAGATACGCAGTATTTT
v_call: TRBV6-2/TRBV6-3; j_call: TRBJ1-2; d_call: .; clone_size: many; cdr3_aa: CASSYSDNYGYTF; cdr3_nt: TGTGCCAGCAGTTACTCGGACAACTATGGCTACACCTTC
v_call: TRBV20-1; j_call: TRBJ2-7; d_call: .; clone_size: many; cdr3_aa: CSARSVSYEQYF; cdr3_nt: TGCAGTGCTAGATCAGTTTCCTACGAGCAGTACTTC
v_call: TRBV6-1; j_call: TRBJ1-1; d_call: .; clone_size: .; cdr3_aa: CASIPPTGHTEAFF; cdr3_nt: TGTGCCAGTATCCCACCCACAGGGCACACTGAAGCTTTCTTT
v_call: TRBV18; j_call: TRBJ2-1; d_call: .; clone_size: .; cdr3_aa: CASSPSSPPNEQLF; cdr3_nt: TGTGCCAGCTCACCTTCTAGCCCCCCCAATGAGCAGCTCTTC
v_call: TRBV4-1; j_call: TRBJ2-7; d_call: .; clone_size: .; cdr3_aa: CASSQDRQGPYEQYF; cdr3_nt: TGCGCCAGCAGCCAAGATCGCCAGGGTCCCTACGAGCAGTACTTC
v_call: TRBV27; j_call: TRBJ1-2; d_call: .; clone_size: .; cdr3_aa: CASSTDRKLNYGYTF; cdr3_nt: TGTGCCAGCAGTACCGACAGAAAGCTTAACTATGGCTACACCTTC